This paragraph covers one TCR beta chain sequence. Its specificity is not known. The source of the sample is a study of blood T cells in healthy people across ages. General study points: Donor CMV status, an unknown factor, possibly confounded changes in expanded clonotypes. Getting older went along with TCR beta diversity per million T cells dropping roughly linearly. Among long-lived donors, naive CD4+ cells were more numerous and diversity higher than in aged donors. Naive T cell percentage showed a strong correlation with the diversity of TCR beta.

V shed 3 bases and J shed 2 bases, with 11 bases lying between them. The CDR3 spans 14 residues. Germline V gene sequence: CDR1 MGHRA, CDR2 YSYEKL. With a J-beta primer mix and a sample-barcoded 5' primer, a second PCR ran roughly 6 to 11 cycles. TCRdb re-called the 5' RACE reads through MiXCR, storing one row per CDR3 protein. The data hold nearly 1 million distinct CDR3 sequences, with roughly 50% observed a single time. The sequencing sample was made of blood. This clonotype was obtained from a woman in her fifties or sixties in good health. V is TRBV4-1 and J is TRBJ2-7; D unresolved. The CDR3 DNA sequence: TGCGCCAGCAGCCAGGGATTTGAAACCTACGAGCAGTACTTC. Its protein product is CASSQGFETYEQYF.